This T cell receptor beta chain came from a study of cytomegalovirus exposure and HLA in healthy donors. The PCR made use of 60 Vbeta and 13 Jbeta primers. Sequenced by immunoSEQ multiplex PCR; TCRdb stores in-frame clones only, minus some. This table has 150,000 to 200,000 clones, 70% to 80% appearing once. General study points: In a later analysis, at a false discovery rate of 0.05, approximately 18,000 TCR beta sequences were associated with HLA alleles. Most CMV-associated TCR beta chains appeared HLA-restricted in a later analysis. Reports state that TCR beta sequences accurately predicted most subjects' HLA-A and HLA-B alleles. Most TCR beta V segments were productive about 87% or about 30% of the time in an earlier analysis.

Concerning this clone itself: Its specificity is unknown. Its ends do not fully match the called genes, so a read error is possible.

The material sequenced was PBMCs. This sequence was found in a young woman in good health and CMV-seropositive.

In nucleotides, the CDR3 is TGTGCCACCAGTAGGACAGGATATGTTGGGACTGAAGCTTTCTTT. Residues: CATSRTGYVGTEAFF. The rearrangement links TRBV10-3 to TRBJ1-1, with TRBD1 matching 7 bases. The CDR3 spans 15 residues. In germline, CDR1 is ENHRY, CDR2 SYGVKD.